Below are 16 T cell receptor beta chains sequenced from a single sample in a study of cytomegalovirus exposure and HLA in healthy donors. PCR employed 60 Vbeta and 13 Jbeta primers. TCRdb's table, derived via immunoSEQ multiplex PCR, lists solely in-frame clones and lacks some. The table lists some 170,000 clones, under 80% of them singletons. The sequenced material came from PBMCs. Receptors originate from a human donor in good health.

The chain employs TRBV18 and TRBJ2-7, with 10 bases aligning to TRBD2. The CDR3 is made up of 18 amino acids. J was trimmed by 3 bases and V by 2 bases; bases with no gene match: 13. CDR1 KGHSH and CDR2 LQKENI come from the germline V gene. The CDR3 here is CASSPDQSLAGGHYEQYF. CDR3 nucleotide sequence: TGTGCCAGCTCACCAGACCAATCCTTAGCGGGGGGCCACTACGAGCAGTACTTC.

This chain uses TRBV2 with TRBJ2-3; D may be TRBD1 (6 bases). The germline CDR1 and CDR2 sequences are SNHLY and FYNNEI. Trimming left V 4 bases short and J 4 bases short, with 18 bases between. The CDR3 sequence is 16 residues long. CDR3 coding DNA: TGTGCCAGCAGTGGCCCCTGGCAGGGGACGCCAGATACGCAGTATTTT. As protein: CASSGPWQGTPDTQYF.

The chain has TRBV2 and TRBJ1-2, with 11 bases identical to TRBD1. V lost 1 base and J lost 7; bases outside the gene matches: 5. The CDR3 is 15 amino acids. Germline assignment: CDR1 SNHLY and CDR2 FYNNEI. The CDR3 loop reads CASSEESGTGGGYTF. CDR3 bases: TGTGCCAGCAGTGAAGAGAGTGGGACAGGGGGTGGCTACACCTTC.

The table lists this clone with a few counts. The rearrangement uses TRBV5-4 and TRBJ1-2, with a possible D match to TRBD1 (6 bases). Trimming removed 0 bases at V and 4 bases at J, with 7 bases between. The CDR3 is made up of 13 amino acids. Germline CDR1 is SGHNT and CDR2 is YYREEE (reference sequence). The CDR3 DNA follows: TGTGCCAGCAGCTTGGGGACAGTCTATGGCTACACCTTC. Translation gives CASSLGTVYGYTF.

CDR3 region: CASNRDSYTQYF. In nucleotides, the CDR3 is TGTGCCAGCAACCGGGACAGCTATACGCAGTATTTT. The chain recombines TRBV7-2 with TRBJ2-3, with 7 bases aligning to TRBD1. There are 12 residues in the CDR3. Germline lookup yields CDR1 SGHTA and CDR2 FQGNSA. V dropped 7 bases and J dropped 7; count of bases not matched to a gene: 5. Complete variable domain (other parts from reference TRBV7-2 and TRBJ2-3): GAGVSQSPSNKVTEKGKDVELRCDPISGHTALYWYRQSLGQGLEFLIYFQGNSAPDKSGLPSDRFSAERTGGSVSTLTIQRTQQEDSAVYLCASNRDSYTQYFGPGTRLTVL.

This clone appeared a few times. The chain links TRBV9 to TRBJ1-1, with 7 bases lining up with TRBD1. The V and J ends lost 4 bases and 4 bases, in that order; junction bases with no gene match: 10. The CDR3 is 15 amino acids. Looked up from germline, CDR1 is SGDLS and CDR2 is YYNGEE. The CDR3 spells CASSPRDGQATEAFF. The CDR3 bases are TGTGCCAGCAGCCCAAGAGACGGACAGGCCACTGAAGCTTTCTTT.

The CDR3 loop reads CASSLAPYRGPFWNTEAFF. For the CDR3, the DNA is TGTGCCAGCAGCTTAGCGCCCTACAGGGGGCCTTTCTGGAACACTGAAGCTTTCTTT. V is TRBV7-9 and J is TRBJ1-1, with 9 nucleotides matching TRBD1. The CDR3 covers 19 residues. The trim removed 0 bases at V and 1 base at J, leaving 12 bases unmatched. Germline lookup yields CDR1 SEHNR and CDR2 FQNEAQ (reference sequence).

The V call is TRBV9, the J call TRBJ1-2; D is possibly TRBD1 (6 bases). V dropped 4 bases and J dropped 5 bases, with 9 bases sitting between them. Germline CDR1 and CDR2: SGDLS and YYNGEE. The CDR3 loop spans 12 amino acids. CDR3 sequence reads: CASSPRGYGYTF. In DNA form, the CDR3 reads TGTGCCAGCAGCCCGAGGGGGTATGGCTACACCTTC.

V and J are TRBV29-1 and TRBJ1-1; D may be TRBD1 (6 bases). The CDR3 extends over 12 amino acids. Germline values: CDR1 SQVTM, CDR2 ANQGSEA. CDR3 bases: TGCACCTTTCGGGAACAGGGCACTGAAGCTTTCTTT. Encoded protein: CTFREQGTEAFF.

This clone appeared once. V is TRBV5-1 and J is TRBJ2-3; 15 bases agree with TRBD2. CDR1 is SGHRS and CDR2 is YFSETQ in the germline V gene. The CDR3 has 16 residues. V was pared by 3 bases and J by 5 bases, with 4 bases of the junction left unmatched. The CDR3 protein is CASSSGTSGGQDTQYF. CDR3 coding DNA: TGCGCCAGCAGCTCCGGGACTAGCGGGGGGCAAGATACGCAGTATTTT.

This chain joins TRBV6-5 and TRBJ2-7; 7 nucleotides match TRBD2. V gave up 7 bases and J gave up 2 bases; unmatched junction bases: 8. The length of the CDR3 is 14 residues. The germline CDR1 and CDR2 sequences are MNHEY and SVGAGI. The CDR3 here is CASTFPSGPYEQYF. CDR3 coding DNA: TGTGCCAGCACCTTCCCTAGCGGTCCCTACGAGCAGTACTTC.

V is TRBV6-5 and J is TRBJ1-1; D unclear. Trimming took 6 bases from V and 1 from J, leaving 12 bases between them. The CDR3 has 14 amino acids. Germline assignment: CDR1 MNHEY and CDR2 SVGAGI. CDR3 in DNA: TGTGCCAGCAGAAATGGGCCAGGGAACACTGAAGCTTTCTTT. Translation gives CASRNGPGNTEAFF.

This clone appeared a few times. The V call is TRBV9, the J call TRBJ2-3; the D gene is possibly TRBD2 (7 bases). CDR1 is SGDLS and CDR2 is YYNGEE in the germline V gene. Trimming left V 0 bases short and J 2 bases short, with 16 bases between. The CDR3 sequence is 17 residues long. CDR3 coding DNA: TGTGCCAGCAGCGTAGGAGGGGGGGGCACCTACACAGATACGCAGTATTTT. Protein product: CASSVGGGGTYTDTQYF.

The chain couples TRBV7-3 to TRBJ1-1; 7 nucleotides agree with TRBD1. From germline, CDR1 is SGHTA and CDR2 FQGTGA. Trimming cost V 3 bases and J 1 base; bases outside gene matches: 5. The CDR3 loop spans 15 amino acids. CDR3 bases: TGTGCCAGCAGCTTCCAGGGGGTAAAGAACACTGAAGCTTTCTTT. Protein product: CASSFQGVKNTEAFF.

The J gene is TRBJ1-3, the V gene TRBV9; D is perhaps TRBD1 (6 bases). This CDR3 is built from 15 residues. Germline CDR1 and CDR2: SGDLS and YYNGEE. Deletions cut 4 bases from V and 0 bases from J, with 11 bases between. Here the CDR3 DNA reads TGTGCCAGCAGCCGGGACACGAGCTCTGGAAACACCATATATTTT. This translates into CASSRDTSSGNTIYF.

This clone has more than one count but fewer than ten. This rearrangement joins TRBV27 to TRBJ1-5; perhaps TRBD1 as D (5 bases). Germline CDR1 and CDR2: MNHEY and SMNVEV (reference sequence). Trimming took 2 bases from V and 0 from J, leaving 14 bases between them. This CDR3 is built from 17 residues. The CDR3 protein is CASSLTGGGYSNQPQHF. CDR3 coding DNA: TGTGCCAGCAGTTTAACCGGCGGGGGTTATAGCAATCAGCCCCAGCATTTT.